Below, 28 T cell receptor beta chains from the same sample are listed, as sequenced in a study of control samples from healthy donors and cancer patients. The protocol was immunoSEQ multiplex PCR, while the TCRdb copy is restricted to in-frame clones and leaves out a portion. The sample includes 110,000 or so clones, just under 90% of them seen just once. The material sequenced was blood. The receptors were gathered from a man aged 25-40 years in good health.

The rearrangement uses TRBV2 and TRBJ2-3, with D possibly being TRBD2 (7 bases). The CDR3 contains 15 residues. Trimming shortened V by 1 base and J by 3 bases, and 11 bases separated the two germline ends. CDR1 SNHLY and CDR2 FYNNEI come from the germline V gene. CDR3 region: CASSEEGGVTDTQYF. CDR3 nucleotides: TGTGCCAGCAGTGAAGAAGGGGGGGTAACAGATACGCAGTATTTT. Full variable domain (outside the CDR3, taken from reference TRBV2 and TRBJ2-3): EPEVTQTPSHQVTQMGQEVILRCVPISNHLYFYWYRQILGQKVEFLVSFYNNEISEKSEIFDDQFSVERPDGSNFTLKIRSTKLEDSAMYFCASSEEGGVTDTQYFGPGTRLTVL.

The chain combines TRBV4-2 with TRBJ1-5; 8 nucleotides agree with TRBD1. The CDR3 consists of 18 residues. The germline gives CDR1 LGHNA, CDR2 YNFKEQ. V trimming: 0 bases; J trimming: 2 bases; junction bases outside the gene matches: 9. Written as DNA, the CDR3 is TGTGCCAGCAGCCAAGATCCCCGTTTGGACAGGGGCAATCAGCCCCAGCATTTT. It codes for CASSQDPRLDRGNQPQHF.

The chain carries TRBV20-1 and TRBJ1-4; D perhaps matches TRBD1 (5 bases). The germline gives CDR1 DFQATT, CDR2 SNEGSKA (reference sequence). The V end was cut by 3 bases, the J end by 2 bases, with 16 bases between. The CDR3 spans 16 residues. The CDR3 region has the DNA TGCAGTGCTAGTTCGGGGCGCGGAGGGACTAATGAAAAACTGTTTTTT. Protein sequence: CSASSGRGGTNEKLFF.

The sample holds a few counts of this clone. The CDR3 spells CASRYPGGNTEAFF. The CDR3 region has the DNA TGTGCCAGTAGGTATCCAGGGGGGAACACTGAAGCTTTCTTT. This chain links TRBV19 with TRBJ1-1; 7 bases are shared with TRBD1. The CDR3 is 14 residues long. Germline assignment: CDR1 LNHDA and CDR2 SQIVND (reference sequence). V shed 6 bases and J 1 base; nucleotides not matched to a gene: 5.

The rearrangement links TRBV6-5 to TRBJ1-2, with D possibly being TRBD1 (5 bases). Trimming pared 2 bases from V and 6 bases from J, leaving 16 bases between. The CDR3 is 15 residues long. The germline V gene has CDR1 MNHEY and CDR2 SVGAGI. CDR3 nucleotides: TGTGCCAGCAGTTACAACATGGGTTCGGGGGATGGCTACACCTTC. Translated, it gives CASSYNMGSGDGYTF.

This chain links TRBV27 with TRBJ1-2; TRBD1 might be the D (6 bases). The CDR3 runs 16 residues. Germline loops: CDR1 MNHEY, CDR2 SMNVEV (reference sequence). Between the trimmed V and J ends, which lost 0 bases and 1 base, there was a span of 12 bases. CDR3 in DNA: TGTGCCAGCAGTTTATCTTTCTCAGGGGATAACTATGGCTACACCTTC. Amino acids: CASSLSFSGDNYGYTF.

The chain uses TRBV4-1 and TRBJ2-3; 14 positions agree with TRBD2. CDR3 length equals 19 residues. V was clipped by 4 bases and J by 2 bases; unmatched bases: 11. Looked up from germline, CDR1 is MGHRA and CDR2 is YSYEKL. The CDR3 loop is CASSLLPTSGGAITDTQYF. The CDR3 DNA is TGCGCCAGCAGCCTCCTACCGACTAGCGGGGGGGCCATCACAGATACGCAGTATTTT.

The rearrangement joins TRBV5-1 to TRBJ1-1; TRBD1 aligns across 11 bases. Germline V CDR1 and CDR2: SGHRS, YFSETQ. V dropped 4 bases and J dropped 4; count of bases not matched to a gene: 6. The length of the CDR3 is 15 residues. The CDR3 nucleotides read TGCGCCAGCAGCCGGACAGGGGGCAAGGGCACTGAAGCTTTCTTT. It specifies CASSRTGGKGTEAFF.

The V call is TRBV6-5, the J call TRBJ2-6; possible D gene TRBD1, 5 bases. Germline CDR1 is MNHEY and CDR2 is SVGAGI. CDR3 size: 15 residues. V was pared by 2 bases and J by 0 bases, with 5 bases between. CDR3 sequence reads: CASSYRGSGANVLTF. CDR3 sequence (DNA): TGTGCCAGCAGTTACAGGGGCTCTGGGGCCAACGTCCTGACTTTC.

The chain is built from TRBV30 and TRBJ1-2; the D is unclear. Between the trimmed V and J ends, which lost 2 bases and 8 bases, there was a span of 12 bases. Germline assignment: CDR1 GTSNPN and CDR2 SVGIG (reference sequence). This CDR3 contains 12 residues. CDR3 coding DNA: TGTGCCTGGAGTAGAAATTGGGCCGGCTACACCTTC. It is translated as CAWSRNWAGYTF.

The CDR3 protein is CASSPLTGLRETQYF. As DNA, the CDR3 is TGTGCCAGCAGCCCCTTGACAGGGCTTAGGGAGACCCAGTACTTC. J is TRBJ2-5 and V is TRBV7-9; 7 positions match TRBD1. Germline V lookup: CDR1 SEHNR, CDR2 FQNEAQ (reference sequence). With V trimmed by 5 bases and J by 5 bases, 11 bases remained unmatched. This CDR3 comprises 15 residues. Variable domain in full (rest from reference TRBV7-9 and TRBJ2-5): DTGVSQNPRHKITKRGQNVTFRCDPISEHNRLYWYRQTLGQGPEFLTYFQNEAQLEKSRLLSDRFSAERPKGSFSTLEIQRTEQGDSAMYLCASSPLTGLRETQYFGPGTRLLVL.

This chain links TRBV7-2 with TRBJ2-5; no clear D gene. This CDR3 is 13 amino acids long. V gave up 2 bases and J gave up 5 bases, with 9 bases separating them. Germline V CDR1 and CDR2: SGHTA, FQGNSA. The CDR3 DNA is TGTGCCAGCAGCTTACGGATAGAGGAGACCCAGTACTTC. Translated, it gives CASSLRIEETQYF.

The chain recombines TRBV24-1 with TRBJ2-7, with D unresolved. Germline values: CDR1 KGHDR, CDR2 SFDVKD. The CDR3 length is 12 residues. Trimming removed 4 bases from V and 6 bases from J, with 9 bases in between. CDR3 amino acids: CATSDNNGEQYV. The CDR3 bases are TGTGCCACCAGTGACAACAACGGCGAGCAGTACGTC.

Concerning this clone itself: Other DNA sequences from this sample encode an identical CDR3 as well. The chain couples TRBV5-1 to TRBJ1-1, with D possibly TRBD1 on 6 matching bases. Trimming cost V 0 bases and J 2 bases, with 8 bases left between them. The CDR3 is 14 amino acids. Germline lookup yields CDR1 SGHRS and CDR2 YFSETQ. The CDR3: CASSLDRANTEAFF. The CDR3, as DNA: TGCGCCAGCAGCTTGGACAGGGCAAACACTGAAGCTTTCTTT.

V and J are TRBV24-1 and TRBJ1-2; D might be TRBD1 (5 bases). Germline CDR1 KGHDR, CDR2 SFDVKD. The CDR3 consists of 16 residues. Deletions cut 2 bases from V and 2 bases from J, with 14 bases between. CDR3 region: CATSDSQGSPNYGYTF. The CDR3 nucleotides read TGTGCCACCAGTGATTCTCAGGGAAGCCCCAACTATGGCTACACCTTC.

This clone showed up just once. CDR3 amino acids: CASTLGGTLSNYGYTF. CDR3 DNA sequence: TGTGCCAGCACCCTGGGGGGGACTCTATCAAACTATGGCTACACCTTC. The chain recombines TRBV5-6 with TRBJ1-2; possibly TRBD1 for D (5 bases). In germline, CDR1 is SGHDT, CDR2 YYEEEE. The CDR3 spans 16 residues. With 6 bases removed from V and 2 bases from J, the gap between germline ends came to 20 bases.

The chain recombines TRBV3-1 (or the pseudogene TRBV3-2) with TRBJ1-1, with TRBD1 matching over 9 bases. The trim removed 1 base at V and 0 bases at J, leaving 3 bases unmatched. Germline-derived CDR1 and CDR2 are LGHDT and YNNKEL (reference sequence). The CDR3 is 16 amino acids. The CDR3 DNA reads TGTGCCAGCAGCCAAGGACGGGACAGGGTGAACACTGAAGCTTTCTTT. Its protein is CASSQGRDRVNTEAFF.

This clone was observed once. The chain uses TRBV25-1 and TRBJ1-1, with D unclear. This CDR3 contains 12 residues. The germline CDR1 and CDR2 sequences are MGHDK and SYGVNS. V was pared by 5 bases and J by 9 bases, with 13 bases between. For the CDR3, the DNA is TGTGCCAGCAGTAGCCCGGACCTGAAAGCTTTCTTT. Encoded protein: CASSSPDLKAFF.

The rearrangement uses TRBV19 and TRBJ2-1; 7 bases map to TRBD1. This CDR3 region has 15 residues. Trimming removed 8 bases from V and 4 bases from J; junction bases left unmatched: 11. Germline V gene sequence: CDR1 LNHDA, CDR2 SQIVND (reference sequence). The CDR3: CASSVTGTAYNEQFF. The CDR3 nucleotides read TGTGCCAGTTCCGTTACCGGGACAGCTTACAATGAGCAGTTCTTC.

This clone was picked up one time. V is TRBV5-1 and J is TRBJ1-1; D remains unclear. Trimming stripped 3 bases from V and 3 bases from J, with 12 bases between. CDR3 length: 14 amino acids. Germline V gives CDR1 SGHRS, CDR2 YFSETQ. The CDR3 nucleotides are TGCGCCAGCAGCTCCCGGACGGATGACACTGAAGCTTTCTTT. It translates to CASSSRTDDTEAFF. Supplemented by reference TRBV5-1 and TRBJ1-1, the full variable domain reads KAGVTQTPRYLIKTRGQQVTLSCSPISGHRSVSWYQQTPGQGLQFLFEYFSETQRNKGNFPGRFSGRQFSNSRSEMNVSTLELGDSALYLCASSSRTDDTEAFFGQGTRLTVV.

The J gene is TRBJ1-6, the V gene TRBV11-2; 8 nucleotides align to TRBD1. The germline V gene has CDR1 SGHAT and CDR2 FQNNGV. This CDR3 has 15 residues. The junction had 2 bases not matched to a gene; V was cut back by 2 bases and J by 5 bases. The CDR3 DNA reads TGTGCCAGCAGCTTAACGGGACAGGATAATTCACCCCTCCACTTT. This codes for CASSLTGQDNSPLHF.

The rearrangement joins TRBV5-1 to TRBJ2-6; no reliable D call. V was clipped by 0 bases and J by 2 bases, with 6 bases between them. Germline lookup yields CDR1 SGHRS and CDR2 YFSETQ. The CDR3 spans 15 residues. This CDR3 is CASSLEVAGANVLTF. The CDR3 DNA is TGCGCCAGCAGCTTGGAGGTTGCTGGGGCCAACGTCCTGACTTTC.

This chain joins TRBV30 and TRBJ2-2, with D unclear. The CDR3 totals 11 residues. Per the germline V gene, CDR1 is GTSNPN and CDR2 is SVGIG (reference sequence). Trimming cost V 2 bases and J 7 bases, with 5 bases left between them. The CDR3 sequence: CAWSNVGELFF. In nucleotides, the CDR3 is TGTGCCTGGAGTAACGTCGGGGAGCTGTTTTTT.

The V call is TRBV18, the J call TRBJ2-7; a weak D match, TRBD2 (5 bases). Trimming took 4 bases from V and 7 from J, leaving 14 bases between them. The CDR3 length is 13 residues. The germline CDR1 and CDR2 sequences are KGHSH and LQKENI. Here the CDR3 DNA reads TGTGCCAGCTCACGGTTTGAACGGGAAGAGCAGTACTTC. Translation gives CASSRFEREEQYF.

The chain carries TRBV12-3 or TRBV12-4 and TRBJ1-5; tentative D call: TRBD1 (6 bases). V gave up 6 bases and J gave up 8 bases, with 14 bases separating them. CDR3 length equals 13 residues. CDR3 sequence (DNA): TGTGCCAGCAGGCGGGACACCTCGGAGCCCCAGCATTTT. It encodes CASRRDTSEPQHF.

The chain combines TRBV9 with TRBJ1-3, with D unresolved. The CDR3 loop spans 15 amino acids. V lost 0 bases and J 0 bases, leaving 7 bases between the germline ends. Per the germline V gene, CDR1 is SGDLS and CDR2 is YYNGEE. The CDR3 spells CASSVEAYSGNTIYF. CDR3 coding DNA: TGTGCCAGCAGCGTAGAGGCGTACTCTGGAAACACCATATATTTT.

This chain uses TRBV27 with TRBJ1-2; weak D call: TRBD1 (6 bases). CDR3 size: 13 residues. Germline values: CDR1 MNHEY, CDR2 SMNVEV (reference sequence). V lost 4 bases, J lost 4 bases, and 10 bases lay in between. The CDR3 nucleotides read TGTGCCAGCAGTTGGGGGCCCTCCTATGGCTACACCTTC. This codes for CASSWGPSYGYTF.

This clone came up once. This chain links TRBV10-1 with TRBJ1-6; the D is unclear. Trimming removed 2 bases at V and 9 bases at J, with 8 bases between. The CDR3 has 13 amino acids. Germline V gives CDR1 WNHNN, CDR2 SYGVQD (reference sequence). The CDR3 coding sequence is TGCGCCAGCAGTGAGCAAGTGTCTTCACCCCTCCACTTT. Protein: CASSEQVSSPLHF.